The T cell receptor beta chain under discussion was sequenced for a study of T-cell memory formation after mild COVID-19. Overall study context: Among the donors, TCR clusters were largely specific to each donor.

This clonotype has more than one count but fewer than ten. The antigen is undetermined. Study conclusions and caveats: Contracting CD4+ clones were located mainly in CM and EM, and CD8+ clones in EMRA. In second-wave clones peaking day 37, SARS-CoV-2 specificity remained unconfirmed.

The germline V gene has CDR1 SEHNR and CDR2 FQNEAQ (reference sequence). Trimming stripped 5 bases from V and 10 bases from J, with 20 bases between. The CDR3 has 14 amino acids. 5'RACE with constant-segment primers yielded barcoded, UMI-tagged TCR alpha and TCR beta cDNA libraries. TCRdb re-called the 5' RACE reads with MiXCR, one entry per CDR3 protein. In the table there are 550,000 to 600,000 distinct CDR3 sequences, approximately 21% of which are singletons. The source material was PBMCs or a T cell subset sorted from them (not recorded which). The clonotype comes from an adult woman who had mild COVID-19 (a few samples of this study predate the infection). Cell type and time point are not known. The chain joins TRBV7-9 to TRBJ1-1; D is unresolved. CDR3 coding DNA: TGTGCCAGCAGCCCCCCTGGGAGTAGCGCTGGAGCTTTCTTT. It encodes CASSPPGSSAGAFF.